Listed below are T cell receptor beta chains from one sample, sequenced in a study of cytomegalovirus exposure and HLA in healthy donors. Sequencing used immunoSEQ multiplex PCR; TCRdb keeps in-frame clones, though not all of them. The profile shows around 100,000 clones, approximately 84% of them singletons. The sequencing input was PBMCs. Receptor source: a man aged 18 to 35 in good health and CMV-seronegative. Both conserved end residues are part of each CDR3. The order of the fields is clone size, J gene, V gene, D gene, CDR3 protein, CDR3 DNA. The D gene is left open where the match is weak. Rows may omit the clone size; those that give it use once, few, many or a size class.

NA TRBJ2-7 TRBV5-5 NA CASSGAGYRIGEQYF TGTGCCAGCAGCGGGGCGGGGTATAGGATTGGGGAGCAGTACTTC
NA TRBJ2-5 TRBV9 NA CASSVDPGETQYF TGTGCCAGCAGCGTAGACCCCGGGGAGACCCAGTACTTC
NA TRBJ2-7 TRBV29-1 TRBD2 CSGSSGTTYEQYF TGCAGCGGGTCGAGCGGGACCACCTACGAGCAGTACTTC
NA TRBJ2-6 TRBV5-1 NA CASSLARSGANVLTF TGCGCCAGCAGCTTGGCCCGGTCTGGGGCCAACGTCCTGACTTTC
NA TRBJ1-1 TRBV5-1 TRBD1 CASSPIGQGVSGTEAFF TGCGCCAGCAGCCCGATAGGACAGGGGGTGTCGGGCACTGAAGCTTTCTTT
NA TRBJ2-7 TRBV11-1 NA CASSPDSVEQYF TGTGCCAGCAGCCCTGACAGTGTCGAGCAGTACTTC
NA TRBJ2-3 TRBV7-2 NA CASSLVRASTDTQYF TGTGCCAGCAGCTTAGTCAGGGCTAGCACAGATACGCAGTATTTT
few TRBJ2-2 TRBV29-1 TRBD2 CSVEGLALTGELFF TGCAGCGTTGAGGGACTAGCTCTGACCGGGGAGCTGTTTTTT
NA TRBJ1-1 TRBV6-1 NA CAASEGDDTEAFF TGTGCCGCATCCGAAGGGGATGACACTGAAGCTTTCTTT
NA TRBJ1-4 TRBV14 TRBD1 CASRLGQGGEKLFF TGTGCCAGCAGACTGGGACAGGGCGGTGAAAAACTGTTTTTT
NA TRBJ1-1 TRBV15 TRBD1 CATSIGTGTENTEAFF TGTGCCACCAGCATAGGGACCGGGACAGAGAACACTGAAGCTTTCTTT
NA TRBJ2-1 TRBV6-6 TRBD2 CASSYGTSGGNEQFF TGTGCCAGCAGTTACGGGACTAGCGGGGGGAATGAGCAGTTCTTC
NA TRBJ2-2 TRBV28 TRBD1 CASSPGQGKRELFF TGTGCCAGCAGCCCGGGACAGGGGAAAAGGGAGCTGTTTTTT
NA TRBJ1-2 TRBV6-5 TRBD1 CASRRDRVAAKTF TGTGCCAGCAGGAGGGACAGGGTCGCAGCGAAAACCTTC
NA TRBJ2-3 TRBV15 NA CATSRDRTRMADTQYF TGTGCCACCAGCAGAGATCGCACTAGAATGGCAGATACGCAGTATTTT
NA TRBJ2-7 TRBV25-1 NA CASSALLRHEQYF TGTGCCAGCAGTGCCCTTCTACGCCACGAGCAGTACTTC
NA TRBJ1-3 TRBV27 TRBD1 CASRSQGQSSGNTIYF TGTGCCAGCAGATCGCAGGGACAGAGCTCTGGAAACACCATATATTTT
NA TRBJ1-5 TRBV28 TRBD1 CASSLDRVGQPQHF TGTGCCAGCAGCCTCGACAGGGTGGGTCAGCCCCAGCATTTT
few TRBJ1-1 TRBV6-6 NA CASSYGQMNTEAFF TGTGCCAGCAGTTATGGACAGATGAACACTGAAGCTTTCTTT
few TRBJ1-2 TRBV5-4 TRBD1 CASSLVGTGGYGYTF TGTGCCAGCAGCTTGGTGGGGACAGGGGGCTATGGCTACACCTTC
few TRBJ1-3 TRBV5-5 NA CASSFGGRDTIYF TGTGCCAGCAGCTTCGGGGGGCGAGACACCATATATTTT
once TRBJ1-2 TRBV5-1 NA CASSLGGRGMDYGYTF TGCGCCAGCAGCTTGGGCGGCAGGGGAATGGACTATGGCTACACCTTC
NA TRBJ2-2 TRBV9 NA CASSFLGAGELFF TGTGCCAGCAGTTTCCTAGGGGCCGGGGAGCTGTTTTTT
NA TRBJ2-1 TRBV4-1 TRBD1 CASSPPGQDEQFF TGCGCCAGCAGCCCCCCCGGACAGGATGAGCAGTTCTTC
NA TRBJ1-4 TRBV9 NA CASSPYGGGDNEKLFF TGTGCCAGCAGCCCTTATGGGGGGGGCGATAATGAAAAACTGTTTTTT
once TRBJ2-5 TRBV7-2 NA CASSLEQTETQYF TGTGCCAGCAGCTTAGAACAGACGGAGACCCAGTACTTC
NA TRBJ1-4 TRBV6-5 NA CASSYGGMGEKLFF TGTGCCAGCAGTTACGGGGGGATGGGTGAAAAACTGTTTTTT
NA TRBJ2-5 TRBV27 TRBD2 CASSLSASGTIWQETQYF TGTGCCAGCAGTTTATCCGCTAGCGGGACAATTTGGCAAGAGACCCAGTACTTC
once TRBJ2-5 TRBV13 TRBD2 CASSLPGLAGGGETQYF TGTGCCAGCAGCTTGCCGGGACTAGCGGGAGGGGGAGAGACCCAGTACTTC
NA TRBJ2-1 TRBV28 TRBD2 CASSSARGDGYNGQFF TGTGCCAGCAGTTCGGCACGGGGGGACGGCTACAATGGGCAGTTCTTC
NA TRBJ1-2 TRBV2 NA CASSPNGQPTSGYTF TGTGCCAGCAGCCCCAACGGACAGCCGACCTCTGGCTACACCTTC
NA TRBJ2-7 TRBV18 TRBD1 CASSPPGTGGFHEQYF TGTGCCAGCTCACCACCAGGGACAGGGGGCTTCCACGAGCAGTACTTC
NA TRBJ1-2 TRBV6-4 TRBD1 CASSATGQGAWGYTF TGTGCCAGCAGCGCCACCGGACAGGGGGCGTGGGGCTACACCTTC
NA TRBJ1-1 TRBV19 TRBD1 CASSIGQGTNTEAFF TGTGCCAGTAGTATAGGACAGGGAACGAACACTGAAGCTTTCTTT
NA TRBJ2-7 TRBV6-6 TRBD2 CASSISGSGYEQYF TGTGCCAGCAGTATTAGCGGGAGTGGGTACGAGCAGTACTTC
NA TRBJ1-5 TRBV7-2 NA CASSYDRSRNQPQHF TGTGCCAGCAGCTACGACAGGTCGAGGAATCAGCCCCAGCATTTT
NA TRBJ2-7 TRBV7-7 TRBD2 CASSLGLAGAGEQYF TGTGCTAGCAGCTTAGGGCTAGCGGGAGCTGGCGAGCAGTACTTC
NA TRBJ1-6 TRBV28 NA CASSEPGRGSPLHF TGTGCCAGCAGTGAGCCCGGTCGGGGGTCACCCCTCCACTTT
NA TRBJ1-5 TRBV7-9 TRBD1 CASSHRTGDGSNQPQHF TGTGCCAGCAGCCACCGGACAGGGGATGGTAGCAATCAGCCCCAGCATTTT
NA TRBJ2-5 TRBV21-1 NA CASSKVVWSGRTETQYF TGTGCCAGCAGCAAAGTGGTCTGGAGCGGGAGAACCGAGACCCAGTACTTC